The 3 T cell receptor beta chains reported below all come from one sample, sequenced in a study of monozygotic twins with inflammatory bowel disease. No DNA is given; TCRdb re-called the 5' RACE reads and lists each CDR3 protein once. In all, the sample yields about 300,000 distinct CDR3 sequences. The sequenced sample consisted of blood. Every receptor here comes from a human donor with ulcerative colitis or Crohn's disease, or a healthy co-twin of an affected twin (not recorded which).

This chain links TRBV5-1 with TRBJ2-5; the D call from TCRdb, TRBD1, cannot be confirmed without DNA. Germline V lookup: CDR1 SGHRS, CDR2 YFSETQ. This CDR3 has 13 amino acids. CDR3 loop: CASSLGAVETQYF.

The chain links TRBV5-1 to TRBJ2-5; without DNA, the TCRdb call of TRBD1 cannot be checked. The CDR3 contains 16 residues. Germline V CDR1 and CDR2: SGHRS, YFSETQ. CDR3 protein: CASSLAPQGAAETQYF.

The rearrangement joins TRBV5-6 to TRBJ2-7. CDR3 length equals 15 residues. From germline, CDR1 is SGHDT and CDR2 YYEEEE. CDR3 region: CVSNLPTGSSYEQYF.